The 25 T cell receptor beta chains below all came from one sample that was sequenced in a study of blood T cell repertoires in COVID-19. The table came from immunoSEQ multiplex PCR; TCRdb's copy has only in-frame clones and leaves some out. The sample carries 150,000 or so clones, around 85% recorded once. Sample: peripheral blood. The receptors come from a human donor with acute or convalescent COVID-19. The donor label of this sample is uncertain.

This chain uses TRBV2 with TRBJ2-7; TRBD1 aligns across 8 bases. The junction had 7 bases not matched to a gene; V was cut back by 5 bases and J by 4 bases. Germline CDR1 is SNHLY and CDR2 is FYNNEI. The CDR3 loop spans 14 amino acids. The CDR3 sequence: CASSLDRATYEQYF. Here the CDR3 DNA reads TGTGCCAGCAGTCTGGACAGGGCAACATACGAGCAGTACTTC.

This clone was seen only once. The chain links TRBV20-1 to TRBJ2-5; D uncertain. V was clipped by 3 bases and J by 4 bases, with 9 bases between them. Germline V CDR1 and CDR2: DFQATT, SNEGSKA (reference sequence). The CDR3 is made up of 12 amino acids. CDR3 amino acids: CSASSQRETQYF. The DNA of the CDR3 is TGCAGTGCTAGTAGCCAGCGAGAGACCCAGTACTTC.

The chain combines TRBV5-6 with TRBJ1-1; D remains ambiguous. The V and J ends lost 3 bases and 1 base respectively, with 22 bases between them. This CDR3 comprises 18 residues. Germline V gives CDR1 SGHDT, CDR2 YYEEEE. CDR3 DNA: TGTGCCAGCAGCTATTTCCGGTCAGGTCGGGATCCGAACACTGAAGCTTTCTTT. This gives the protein CASSYFRSGRDPNTEAFF.

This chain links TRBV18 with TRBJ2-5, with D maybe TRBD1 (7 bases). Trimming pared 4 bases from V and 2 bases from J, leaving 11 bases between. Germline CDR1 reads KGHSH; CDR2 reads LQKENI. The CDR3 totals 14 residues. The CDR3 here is CASSLADRQETQYF. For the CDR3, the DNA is TGTGCCAGCTCACTAGCGGACAGGCAAGAGACCCAGTACTTC.

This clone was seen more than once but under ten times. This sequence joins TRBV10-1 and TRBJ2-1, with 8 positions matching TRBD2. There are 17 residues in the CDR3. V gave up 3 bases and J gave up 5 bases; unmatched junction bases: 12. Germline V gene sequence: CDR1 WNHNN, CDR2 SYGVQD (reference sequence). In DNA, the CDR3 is TGCGCCAGCAGTGATGGGTTTGTCGGGGGGGACCACAATGAGCAGTTCTTC. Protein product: CASSDGFVGGDHNEQFF.

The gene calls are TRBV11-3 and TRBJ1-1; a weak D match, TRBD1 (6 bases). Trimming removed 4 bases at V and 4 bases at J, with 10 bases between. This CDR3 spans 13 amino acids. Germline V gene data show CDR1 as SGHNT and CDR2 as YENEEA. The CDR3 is CASSSQGRTEAFF. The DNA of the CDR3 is TGTGCCAGCAGCTCACAGGGCCGCACTGAAGCTTTCTTT.

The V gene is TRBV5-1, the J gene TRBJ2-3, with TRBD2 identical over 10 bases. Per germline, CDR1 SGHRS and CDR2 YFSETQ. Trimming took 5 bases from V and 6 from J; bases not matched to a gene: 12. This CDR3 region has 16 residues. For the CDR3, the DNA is TGCGCCAGCAGGACAAGCGGGGGGGCCGGTCGGGATACGCAGTATTTT. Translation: CASRTSGGAGRDTQYF.

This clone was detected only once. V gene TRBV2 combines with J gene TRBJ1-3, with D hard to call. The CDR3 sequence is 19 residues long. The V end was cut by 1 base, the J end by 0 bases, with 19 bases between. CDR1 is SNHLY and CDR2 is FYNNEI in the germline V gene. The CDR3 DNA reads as TGTGCCAGCAGTGAAGTGAGGCCCGGGATGATGAGCTCTGGAAACACCATATATTTT. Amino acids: CASSEVRPGMMSSGNTIYF.

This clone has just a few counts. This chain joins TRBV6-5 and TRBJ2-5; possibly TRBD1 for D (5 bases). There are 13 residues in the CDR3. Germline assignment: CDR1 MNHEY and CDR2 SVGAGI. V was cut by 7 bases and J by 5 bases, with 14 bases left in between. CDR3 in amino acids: CASTSGFRETQYF. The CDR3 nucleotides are TGTGCCAGCACTTCAGGGTTTAGGGAGACCCAGTACTTC.

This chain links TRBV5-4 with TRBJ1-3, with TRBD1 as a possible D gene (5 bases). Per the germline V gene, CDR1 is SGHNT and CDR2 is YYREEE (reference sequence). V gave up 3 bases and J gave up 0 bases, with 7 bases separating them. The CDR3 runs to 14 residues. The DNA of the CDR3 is TGTGCCAGCAGCTCAGGGTTCTCTGGAAACACCATATATTTT. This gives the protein CASSSGFSGNTIYF. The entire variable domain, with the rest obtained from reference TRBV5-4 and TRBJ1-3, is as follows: ETGVTQSPTHLIKTRGQQVTLRCSSQSGHNTVSWYQQALGQGPQFIFQYYREEENGRGNFPPRFSGLQFPNYSSELNVNALELDDSALYLCASSSGFSGNTIYFGEGSWLTVV.

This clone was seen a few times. The CDR3 DNA follows: TGTGCCAGCAGCCAACCGACGGACAGCAAAGGCTACGAGCAGTACTTC. Protein sequence: CASSQPTDSKGYEQYF. The chain is built from TRBV7-9 and TRBJ2-7, with TRBD1 as a possible D gene (6 bases). V lost 5 bases and J 3 bases, leaving 20 bases between the germline ends. The CDR3 totals 16 residues. Germline CDR1 and CDR2: SEHNR and FQNEAQ (reference sequence).

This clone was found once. The CDR3 DNA follows: TGTGCCAGCAGCTCCCGGGACACGAAAAATTCACCCCTCCACTTT. Translated, it gives CASSSRDTKNSPLHF. V and J are TRBV7-9 and TRBJ1-6, with a tentative D call TRBD1 (6 bases). Germline CDR1 is SEHNR and CDR2 is FQNEAQ (reference sequence). The CDR3 spans 15 residues. The V and J ends lost 4 bases and 7 bases respectively, with 14 bases between them.

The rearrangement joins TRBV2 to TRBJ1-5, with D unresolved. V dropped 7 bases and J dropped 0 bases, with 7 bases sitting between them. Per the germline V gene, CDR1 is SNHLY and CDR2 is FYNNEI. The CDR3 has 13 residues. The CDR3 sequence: CASIQNSNQPQHF. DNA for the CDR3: TGTGCCAGCATCCAGAATAGCAATCAGCCCCAGCATTTT. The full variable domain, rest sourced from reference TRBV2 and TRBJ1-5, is EPEVTQTPSHQVTQMGQEVILRCVPISNHLYFYWYRQILGQKVEFLVSFYNNEISEKSEIFDDQFSVERPDGSNFTLKIRSTKLEDSAMYFCASIQNSNQPQHFGDGTRLSIL.

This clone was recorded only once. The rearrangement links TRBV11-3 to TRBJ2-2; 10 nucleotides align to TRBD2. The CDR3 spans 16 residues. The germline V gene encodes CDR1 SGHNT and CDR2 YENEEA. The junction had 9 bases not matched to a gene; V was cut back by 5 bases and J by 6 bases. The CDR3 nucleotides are TGTGCCAGCAGCCAGAGGGGGACTAGCGTGCCCGGGGAGCTGTTTTTT. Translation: CASSQRGTSVPGELFF.

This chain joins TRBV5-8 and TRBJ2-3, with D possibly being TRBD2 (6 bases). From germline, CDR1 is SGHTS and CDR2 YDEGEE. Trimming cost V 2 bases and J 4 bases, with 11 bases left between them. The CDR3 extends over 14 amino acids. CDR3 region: CASSFGGSADTQYF. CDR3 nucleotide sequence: TGTGCCAGCAGCTTTGGGGGGAGCGCAGATACGCAGTATTTT.

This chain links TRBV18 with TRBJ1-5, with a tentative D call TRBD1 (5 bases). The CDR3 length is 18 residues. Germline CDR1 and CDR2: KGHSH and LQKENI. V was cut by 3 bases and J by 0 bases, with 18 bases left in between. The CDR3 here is CASSPSRTGGNSNQPQHF. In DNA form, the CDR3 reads TGTGCCAGCTCACCCTCACGGACGGGGGGAAATAGCAATCAGCCCCAGCATTTT.

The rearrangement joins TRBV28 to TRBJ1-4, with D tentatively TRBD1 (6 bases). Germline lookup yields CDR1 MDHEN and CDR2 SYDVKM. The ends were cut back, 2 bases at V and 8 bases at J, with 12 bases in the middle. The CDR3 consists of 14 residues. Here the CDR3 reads CASSLGGQREKLFF. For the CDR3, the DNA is TGTGCCAGCAGTTTAGGTGGACAGAGAGAAAAACTGTTTTTT. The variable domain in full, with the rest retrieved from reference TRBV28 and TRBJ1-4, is DVKVTQSSRYLVKRTGEKVFLECVQDMDHENMFWYRQDPGLGLRLIYFSYDVKMKEKGDIPEGYSVSREKKERFSLILESASTNQTSMYLCASSLGGQREKLFFGSGTQLSVL.

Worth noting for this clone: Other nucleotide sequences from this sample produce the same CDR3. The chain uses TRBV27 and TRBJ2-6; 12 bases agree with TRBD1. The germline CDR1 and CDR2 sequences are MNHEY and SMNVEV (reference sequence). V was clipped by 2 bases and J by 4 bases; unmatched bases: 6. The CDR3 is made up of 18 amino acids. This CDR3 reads CASSLLGQGAGGANVLTF. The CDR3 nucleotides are TGTGCCAGCAGTTTACTGGGACAGGGGGCGGGGGGGGCCAACGTCCTGACTTTC.

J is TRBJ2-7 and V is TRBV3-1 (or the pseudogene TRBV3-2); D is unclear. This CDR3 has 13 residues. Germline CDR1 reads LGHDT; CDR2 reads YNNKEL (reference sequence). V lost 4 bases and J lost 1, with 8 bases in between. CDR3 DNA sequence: TGTGCCAGCAGCCCTCCCTCTTCCTACGAGCAGTACTTC. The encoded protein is CASSPPSSYEQYF.

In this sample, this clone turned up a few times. This chain's CDR3 is CASSSETGEFTEAFF. Here the CDR3 DNA reads TGTGCCAGCAGCTCCGAGACAGGGGAGTTTACTGAAGCTTTCTTT. This chain links TRBV7-2 with TRBJ1-1, with 8 bases identical to TRBD1. Trimming removed 4 bases from V and 5 bases from J; junction bases left unmatched: 9. Germline CDR1 and CDR2: SGHTA and FQGNSA. CDR3 length: 15 residues. The complete variable domain, with remaining parts taken from reference TRBV7-2 and TRBJ1-1, reads GAGVSQSPSNKVTEKGKDVELRCDPISGHTALYWYRQSLGQGLEFLIYFQGNSAPDKSGLPSDRFSAERTGGSVSTLTIQRTQQEDSAVYLCASSSETGEFTEAFFGQGTRLTVV.

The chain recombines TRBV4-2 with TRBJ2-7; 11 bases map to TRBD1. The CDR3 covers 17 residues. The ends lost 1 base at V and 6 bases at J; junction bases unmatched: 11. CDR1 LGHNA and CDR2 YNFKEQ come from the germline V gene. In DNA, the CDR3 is TGTGCCAGCAGCCAAGCTATTCCCGGGACAGGGGGTTTCGAGCAGTACTTC. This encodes CASSQAIPGTGGFEQYF.

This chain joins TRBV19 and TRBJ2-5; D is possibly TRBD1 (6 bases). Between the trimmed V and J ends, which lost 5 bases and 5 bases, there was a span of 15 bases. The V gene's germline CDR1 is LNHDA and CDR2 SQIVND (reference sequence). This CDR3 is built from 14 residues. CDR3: CASSLGQGLETQYF. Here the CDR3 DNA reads TGTGCCAGTAGTCTGGGCCAGGGGTTGGAGACCCAGTACTTC.

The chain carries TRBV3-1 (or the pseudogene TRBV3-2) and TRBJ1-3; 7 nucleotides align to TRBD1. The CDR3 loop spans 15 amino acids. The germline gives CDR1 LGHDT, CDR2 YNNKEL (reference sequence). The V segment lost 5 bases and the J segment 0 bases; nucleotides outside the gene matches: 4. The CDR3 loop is CASSGDRASGNTIYF. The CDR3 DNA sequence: TGTGCCAGCAGCGGTGACAGGGCCTCTGGAAACACCATATATTTT.

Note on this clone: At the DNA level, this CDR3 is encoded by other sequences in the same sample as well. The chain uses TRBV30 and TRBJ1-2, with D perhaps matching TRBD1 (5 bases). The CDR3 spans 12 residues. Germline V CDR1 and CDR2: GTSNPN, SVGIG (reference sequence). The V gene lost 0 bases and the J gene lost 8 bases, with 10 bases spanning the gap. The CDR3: CAWSVGGRGYTF. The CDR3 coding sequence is TGTGCCTGGAGTGTGGGGGGGAGAGGCTACACCTTC.

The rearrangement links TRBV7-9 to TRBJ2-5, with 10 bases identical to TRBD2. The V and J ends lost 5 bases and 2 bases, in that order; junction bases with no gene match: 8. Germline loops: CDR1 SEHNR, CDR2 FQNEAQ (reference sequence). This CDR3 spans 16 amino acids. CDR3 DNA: TGTGCCAGCAGCCCTCGGGGTAGCGGGGGGCAAGAGACCCAGTACTTC. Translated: CASSPRGSGGQETQYF. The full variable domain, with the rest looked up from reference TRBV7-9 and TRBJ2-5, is DTGVSQNPRHKITKRGQNVTFRCDPISEHNRLYWYRQTLGQGPEFLTYFQNEAQLEKSRLLSDRFSAERPKGSFSTLEIQRTEQGDSAMYLCASSPRGSGGQETQYFGPGTRLLVL.